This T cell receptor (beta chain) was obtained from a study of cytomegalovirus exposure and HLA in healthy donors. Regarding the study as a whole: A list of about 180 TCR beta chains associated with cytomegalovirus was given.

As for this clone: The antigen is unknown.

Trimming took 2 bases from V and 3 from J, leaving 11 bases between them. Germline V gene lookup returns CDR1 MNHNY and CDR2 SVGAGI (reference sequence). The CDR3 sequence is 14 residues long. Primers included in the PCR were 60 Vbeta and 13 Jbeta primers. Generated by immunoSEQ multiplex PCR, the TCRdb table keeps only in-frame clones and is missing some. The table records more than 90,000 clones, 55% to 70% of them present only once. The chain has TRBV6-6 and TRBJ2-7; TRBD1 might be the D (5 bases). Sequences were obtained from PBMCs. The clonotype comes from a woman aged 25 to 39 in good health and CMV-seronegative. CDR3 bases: TGTGCCAGCAGTTACGGTCAGGGTGGCTACGAGCAGTACTTC. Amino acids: CASSYGQGGYEQYF.